These T cell receptor beta chains were read from a single sample in a study of CD8 T cells in ankylosing spondylitis. MiXCR, applied by TCRdb to the 5' RACE reads, yields one record per CDR3 protein. The sample consists of 37,000 or so distinct CDR3 sequences, approximately 15% of them appearing once. The sequenced material came from blood. Receptors originate from a male donor with ankylosing spondylitis or in good health (not recorded which). The CDR3 runs from the conserved cysteine through the conserved F or W. A D gene is named only where the DNA matches it firmly. Clone size is shown for a subset of rows, as once, few, many or a class of expanded clone.

D gene	J gene	V gene	clone size	CDR3 protein	CDR3 DNA
.	TRBJ2-1	TRBV7-9	few	CASSRNQGRALGEQFF	TGTGCCAGCAGCCGAAACCAGGGGAGGGCACTAGGTGAGCAGTTCTTC
.	TRBJ1-4	TRBV20-1	.	CSARDRGYATNEKLFF	TGCAGTGCTAGAGATCGGGGGTACGCAACTAATGAAAAACTGTTTTTT
TRBD1	TRBJ2-5	TRBV6-6	.	CASRGQVQETQYF	TGTGCCAGCAGGGGACAGGTCCAAGAGACCCAGTACTTC
TRBD1	TRBJ2-7	TRBV28	.	CASRQGAYEQYF	TGTGCCAGCAGGCAGGGGGCCTACGAGCAGTACTTC
.	TRBJ2-2	TRBV7-9	.	CASSPSGLYTGELFF	TGTGCCAGCAGCCCGTCCGGGCTCTACACCGGGGAGCTGTTTTTT
.	TRBJ2-5	TRBV7-8	many	CASSLDTQETQYF	TGTGCCAGCAGCTTAGACACCCAAGAGACCCAGTACTTC
.	TRBJ1-1	TRBV28	few	CASSLTNTEAFF	TGTGCCAGCAGCCTTACGAACACTGAAGCTTTCTTT
.	TRBJ2-5	TRBV11-2	few	CASSHEETQYF	TGTGCCAGCAGCCACGAAGAGACCCAGTACTTC
.	TRBJ1-1	TRBV5-6	many	CASSPGRIMNTEAFF	TGTGCCAGCAGCCCGGGTCGTATTATGAACACTGAAGCTTTCTTT
.	TRBJ2-1	TRBV28	few	CASRNDGGGLGPFF	TGTGCCAGCAGGAACGACGGAGGGGGCCTAGGTCCGTTCTTC